These T cell receptor beta chains were read from a single sample in a study of blood T cell repertoires in COVID-19. Sequencing used immunoSEQ multiplex PCR; TCRdb keeps in-frame clones, though not all of them. Among hundreds of thousands of clones listed, around 80% were seen once. Sequenced sample: PBMCs or T cells enriched from blood (not recorded which). The receptors here all came from a man aged 25 to 40 with acute COVID-19. Both conserved end residues are part of each CDR3. The D gene is left open where the match is weak. Size is omitted from some rows. Given values are once, few, many or a class for expanded clones.

>.|.|TRBJ1-4|TRBV3-1/TRBV3-2
TGTGCCAGCAGCCAAGGTCCCGTGGAAAAACTGTTTTTT
CASSQGPVEKLFF
>once|TRBD1|TRBJ2-5|TRBV5-4
TGTGCCAGCAGCACGGGACAGGGGCCAGAGACCCAGTACTTC
CASSTGQGPETQYF
>.|TRBD2|TRBJ2-1|TRBV19
TGTGCCAGTAGTACCTTAGCGGGGAGTGAGCAGTTCTTC
CASSTLAGSEQFF
>.|.|TRBJ1-3|TRBV15
TGTGCCACCAGCAGAGAAGGATGGACAGCTGGAAACACCATATATTTT
CATSREGWTAGNTIYF
>.|TRBD2|TRBJ2-5|TRBV7-6
TGTGCCAGCAGCTTAGGGCTAGCGGGGCAAGAGACCCAGTACTTC
CASSLGLAGQETQYF
>.|.|TRBJ2-4|TRBV19
TGTGCCAGTAGTATCCAGGACATTCAGTACTTC
CASSIQDIQYF
>.|.|TRBJ1-1|TRBV30
TGTGCCTGGAGGGGACTACGGGCTGCTAAGGGCTCCACTGAAGCTTTCTTT
CAWRGLRAAKGSTEAFF
>.|.|TRBJ2-3|TRBV24-1
TGTGCCACCAGTGACTTTCTAACAGGACGGGATACGCAGTATTTT
CATSDFLTGRDTQYF
>.|.|TRBJ1-5|TRBV6-2/TRBV6-3
TGTGCCAGCAGCCCCTCGGGGAGCAATCAGCCCCAGCATTTT
CASSPSGSNQPQHF
>once|.|TRBJ2-1|TRBV9
TGTGCCAGCAGCGTCGCGGGGCATGAGCAGTTCTTC
CASSVAGHEQFF
>.|.|TRBJ2-6|TRBV19
TGTGCCAGTGCCAGTTTAATTTCTGGGGCCAACGTCCTGACTTTC
CASASLISGANVLTF
>.|TRBD2|TRBJ2-1|TRBV20-1
TGCAGTGCTAGTTATTCTCGGACTAGCGGGGGTCTCAATGAGCAGTTCTTC
CSASYSRTSGGLNEQFF
>.|.|TRBJ1-5|TRBV27
TGTGCCAGCAGATTAGGAGGGGCCCCCAATCAGCCCCAGCATTTT
CASRLGGAPNQPQHF
>.|TRBD1|TRBJ1-1|TRBV7-2
TGTGCCAGCAGCAGGCAGGGGGCGCTCACTGAAGCTTTCTTT
CASSRQGALTEAFF
>.|TRBD1|TRBJ2-1|TRBV3-1/TRBV3-2
TGTGCCAGCAGCCAGACAGGGAGTTCCTCCTACAATGAGCAGTTCTTC
CASSQTGSSSYNEQFF
>.|.|TRBJ1-5|TRBV2
TGTGCCAGCGGGGCAGACCCTAATCAGCCCCAGCATTTT
CASGADPNQPQHF
>.|.|TRBJ2-3|TRBV21-1
TGTGCCAGCAGCAAAGAGATCCCGGGACTAGTTATACATACGCAGTATTTT
CASSKEIPGLVIHTQYF
>.|.|TRBJ2-6|TRBV4-3
TGCGCCAGCAGCCAAGAATCGAACAGGCCTGGGGCCAACGTCCTGACTTTC
CASSQESNRPGANVLTF
>few|TRBD1|TRBJ1-3|TRBV6-2/TRBV6-3
TGTGCCAGCAGTTACTCTCGGACAGGGGCTGGAAACACCATATATTTT
CASSYSRTGAGNTIYF
>once|.|TRBJ1-2|TRBV6-5
TGTGCCAGCAGTTACTCGGGCCAGAACTATGGCTACACCTTC
CASSYSGQNYGYTF
>.|.|TRBJ2-5|TRBV3-1/TRBV3-2
TGTGCCAGCAGCCTTCCCGTGTCAGAGACCCAGTACTTC
CASSLPVSETQYF
>.|.|TRBJ2-2|TRBV5-1
TGCGCCAGCAGCTTGGCATCGAACACCGGGGAGCTGTTTTTT
CASSLASNTGELFF
>.|.|TRBJ2-2|TRBV25-1
TGTGCCAGCAGTGAAGTGAGGTCGGCGAACACCGGGGAGCTGTTTTTT
CASSEVRSANTGELFF
>.|.|TRBJ1-5|TRBV4-2
TGTGCCAGCAGCCAAGACAGTAATCAGCCCCAGCATTTT
CASSQDSNQPQHF
>.|.|TRBJ2-5|TRBV5-4
TGTGCCAGCAGCTTGGGACCAGAGGAAGAGACCCAGTACTTC
CASSLGPEEETQYF
>.|.|TRBJ2-6|TRBV18
TGTGCCAGCTCACCGCCGGCGGCCTACTCTGGGGCCAACGTCCTGACTTTC
CASSPPAAYSGANVLTF
>once|.|TRBJ1-2|TRBV5-6
TGTGCCAGCAGCGACCAGAGGGAGGGGCTGGGGGGCTACACCTTC
CASSDQREGLGGYTF
>.|.|TRBJ1-5|TRBV5-6
TGTGCCAGCAGCAGGACAACAAGCAATCAGCCCCAGCATTTT
CASSRTTSNQPQHF
>.|.|TRBJ1-5|TRBV6-6
TGTGCCAGCAGTTCGGGTCTGAGCAATCAGCCCCAGCATTTT
CASSSGLSNQPQHF
>once|TRBD2|TRBJ2-3|TRBV18
TGTGCCAGCTCCCCCCTGGAAAGCGGGGGCACAGATACGCAGTATTTT
CASSPLESGGTDTQYF
>.|TRBD1|TRBJ1-5|TRBV19
TGTGCCAGTAGGCCTCCGGGGGCAGGGGGCCTACATCAGCCCCAGCATTTT
CASRPPGAGGLHQPQHF
>.|TRBD2|TRBJ2-3|TRBV2
TGTGCCAGCAGTGAAGCTCCGAGGTTGGCGGGGGGCCGGGATACGCAGTATTTT
CASSEAPRLAGGRDTQYF
>.|TRBD1|TRBJ2-5|TRBV5-4
TGTGCCAGCAGCCACCGAGGGACAGGGGGCGTTCGGAGGCAAGAGACCCAGTACTTC
CASSHRGTGGVRRQETQYF
>once|.|TRBJ2-5|TRBV5-5
TGTGCCAGCTGTTTTGGTGGGGGCCCCCAAGAGACCCAGTACTTC
CASCFGGGPQETQYF